This T cell receptor (beta chain) was sequenced in a study of vaccination and CD4 T cells after COVID-19 (dated by TCRdb to the early 2020s). Turning to the overall study: The convalescent cohort comprised six males and four females, including two Hispanic individuals, seven Caucasians, two Asians and one multiracial person. Participants got two doses of the Pfizer-BioNTech BNT162b2 vaccine (n=8) or two doses of the Moderna mRNA-1273 vaccine (n=2). Post-COVID blood samples from convalescent patients were collected a median of about 100 days after diagnosis, with a range of 35 to 161 days. Post-vaccine blood samples were collected a median of about 11 weeks after the second vaccine dose, ranging from about 12 to 250 days. Culture stimuli were overlapping spike peptide pools from SARS-CoV-2 and from the common cold coronaviruses HCoV-NL63, HCoV-OC43 and HCoV-229E. Control cultures used a CEFX viral epitope pool as positive control, an HIV-1 Nef peptide pool as negative control, or no peptide. In roughly 11 COVID-19 convalescent patients and several infection-naive healthy vaccine recipients, the spike-specific CD4+ TCR repertoire before mRNA vaccination was compared with the repertoire after mRNA vaccination.

This clonotype has only one observation. The specificity of this receptor is unknown. No per-base quality is available; no much larger clone lies one base away. Evidence from a single read is weak. Broad study findings and their caveats: Although the median number of SARS-CoV-2-reactive clonotypes went up from more than 20 after infection to around 39 after vaccination, the increase was not significant. Of the vaccine-specific clones found in convalescent patients, nearly all (304 of 307) were mono-reactive for SARS-CoV-2 spike instead of being cross-reactive with common cold coronaviruses. Among convalescent patients, a median roughly 84% of the SARS-CoV-2-reactive clones seen after vaccination appeared only after vaccination, which suggests priming specific to the vaccine. Only a relatively small number of convalescent patients were included in the study, and early timepoints following natural infection were not analyzed.

Libraries were made using PCR. DNA from cultured CD4+ T cells was subjected to TCR sequencing with the Oncomine TCR Beta short-read assay at the Johns Hopkins FTIC core. Genomic DNA was extracted from the cultured CD4+ T cells with the QIAamp micro DNA kit. The Oncomine TCR Beta libraries from cultured CD4+ T cells were pooled using unique dual indexes and then sequenced on an Illumina iSeq 100. From the authors' description of their analysis: Non-productive sequences were removed, and CDR3s not starting with C, not ending with F or W, or shorter than 7 amino acids were discarded. Antigen-specific clonotypes were identified using the MANAFEST web application through comparison of peptide-stimulated wells with reference and other culture wells. For a clone to be called positive, the clone needed an FDR below 0.05, an odds ratio above 5, and a productive frequency above 0.1% in at least two of three replicate wells. A clonotype counted as cross-reactive if it showed significant expansion both in the SARS-CoV-2 spike wells and in at least one common cold coronavirus spike condition. Using R version 3.6.1, CDR3 homology was evaluated through Levenshtein distances (stringdist) along with unrooted phylogenetic trees (ape). TCRdb trimmed public reads at Q25 via fastp, called clones via MiXCR and kept in-frame beta chains. Each entry is one CDR3 protein sequence, shown with its most common DNA and genes. The V and J calls and clone size come from TCRdb's table, not from the authors' own analysis. The sample table shows about 18,000 distinct CDR3 sequences, and around 80% are seen once. Roughly 15% of the sample rests with the top ten.

Per the publication, the treatment or condition label means: approximately 11-day PBMC culture with coronavirus spike peptide pools or control peptides (ViraFEST assay). The ViraFEST assay, used in the study, expanded antigen-specific T cells with peptide pools and then identified the expanded clonotypes through TCR sequencing. Negative nucleocapsid antibody tests taken both before and after vaccination confirmed that the healthy vaccine recipients had no prior SARS-CoV-2 infection. Each well held about 2 million PBMCs cultured in IMDM containing roughly 5% human AB serum and approximately 9.8 IU/ml IL-2, with 9 to 10 ug/ml peptide pools added. Half of the culture medium was replaced with fresh IL-2-containing medium on days 3 and 7. After about 10 days of culture, CD4+ T cells were isolated by negative selection using the EasySep CD4+ T cell isolation kit. Ficoll-Paque Plus gradient centrifugation was used to isolate PBMCs from whole blood, and the isolated PBMCs were then either used fresh or cryopreserved at -140C. Triplicate wells were generally used for each culture condition.

Sequences were derived from CD4+ T cells from blood, cultured in vitro, sampled after SARS-CoV-2 vaccination. The TCR comes from a human donor who received a COVID-19 vaccine.

The nucleotides are TGTGCCAGTAGTCCCATGAGGACAGGGGGCTCGCACGAGCAGTACTTC. Translation gives CASSPMRTGGSHEQYF. Recombination linked TRBV19 to TRBJ2-7; 11 bases in between match TRBD1. V has 5 bases trimmed and J has 5 bases trimmed; junction bases matching no gene number 11. The CDR3, from cysteine to phenylalanine, totals 16 residues. The retained sequence is limited to the CDR3, 48 bases, with the frame set at the first base. CDR1 and CDR2 were assigned from the germline V gene (reference sequence) as LNHDA and SQIVND.